Following are 22 T cell receptor beta chains from one sample sequenced in a study of blood T cell repertoires in COVID-19. Profiled with immunoSEQ multiplex PCR; TCRdb holds only in-frame clones, not every one. Found here are about 220,000 clones, 75% to 90% of them singletons; the top ten hold over 4%. Sequencing used peripheral blood. The receptors here all came from a woman aged 70-85 years with COVID-19, enrolled during active disease.

This sequence joins TRBV29-1 and TRBJ2-3; D gene ambiguous. This CDR3 comprises 11 residues. V dropped 7 bases and J dropped 8 bases, with 13 bases sitting between them. The germline V gene encodes CDR1 SQVTM and CDR2 ANQGSEA. The CDR3 reads CSAHETGTQYF. CDR3 coding DNA: TGCAGCGCCCACGAAACGGGTACGCAGTATTTT.

This clone has a single count. The rearrangement uses TRBV13 and TRBJ1-3; D not resolved. This CDR3 comprises 16 residues. The V and J ends lost 0 bases and 4 bases respectively, with 13 bases between them. Per the germline V gene, CDR1 is PRHDT and CDR2 is FYEKMQ (reference sequence). In nucleotides, the CDR3 is TGTGCCAGCAGCTTAGGCTGGTCGAGAGAAGGAAACACCATATATTTT. As protein: CASSLGWSREGNTIYF.

This sequence joins TRBV25-1 and TRBJ1-5; maybe TRBD1 (6 bases). This CDR3 is built from 15 residues. Germline CDR1 is MGHDK and CDR2 is SYGVNS. V lost 3 bases and J lost 3, with 12 bases in between. In nucleotides, the CDR3 is TGTGCCAGCAGTGAGGGGGACATCCCCAATCAGCCCCAGCATTTT. Protein product: CASSEGDIPNQPQHF.

V is TRBV9 and J is TRBJ2-5; 9 bases fit TRBD1. Per the germline V gene, CDR1 is SGDLS and CDR2 is YYNGEE. The CDR3 has 15 amino acids. V shed 3 bases, J shed 7 bases, and the junction held 10 bases outside the gene matches. The CDR3 DNA is TGTGCCAGCAGCGCCCGACCACAGGGGGCCCCGACCCAGTACTTC. Translating gives CASSARPQGAPTQYF.

The chain joins TRBV2 to TRBJ1-2; 8 bases match TRBD1. This CDR3 has 12 amino acids. The V gene end was trimmed by 8 bases and the J gene end by 6 bases; junction bases not matched to a gene: 5. Germline assignment: CDR1 SNHLY and CDR2 FYNNEI. CDR3 protein: CASSPTGDGYTF. The CDR3 nucleotides read TGTGCCAGCTCCCCGACAGGGGATGGCTACACCTTC.

The chain is built from TRBV18 and TRBJ2-2; D uncertain. Trimming cost V 2 bases and J 5 bases, with 9 bases left between them. Germline values: CDR1 KGHSH, CDR2 LQKENI. The length of the CDR3 is 14 residues. The CDR3: CASSPLTGTGELFF. CDR3 nucleotides: TGTGCCAGCTCACCATTAACCGGGACCGGGGAGCTGTTTTTT.

The chain employs TRBV7-9 and TRBJ1-2; 8 nucleotides agree with TRBD1. CDR3 size: 15 residues. Germline CDR1 reads SEHNR; CDR2 reads FQNEAQ (reference sequence). The V gene end was trimmed by 3 bases and the J gene end by 4 bases; junction bases not matched to a gene: 7. The CDR3 sequence: CASSFSGGAGYGYTF. The CDR3 region has the DNA TGTGCCAGCAGCTTCTCAGGGGGCGCGGGCTATGGCTACACCTTC.

The chain links TRBV5-1 to TRBJ2-3; 8 bases are shared with TRBD2. Germline V CDR1 and CDR2: SGHRS, YFSETQ. This CDR3 has 14 amino acids. J gave up 1 base and V 7 bases, and 5 bases lay outside the gene matches. In DNA form, the CDR3 reads TGCGCCAGCGAGCGGGAGAGGGGCACAGATACGCAGTATTTT. Translating gives CASERERGTDTQYF.

This chain connects TRBV4-2 to TRBJ1-1; D gene ambiguous. There are 16 residues in the CDR3. Deletions cut 0 bases from V and 0 bases from J, with 11 bases between. Germline loops: CDR1 LGHNA, CDR2 YNFKEQ. CDR3 amino acids: CASSQDLGSMNTEAFF. In DNA, the CDR3 is TGTGCCAGCAGCCAAGACCTCGGGAGTATGAACACTGAAGCTTTCTTT.

V and J are TRBV7-2 and TRBJ2-3; D is perhaps TRBD1 (6 bases). Germline V lookup: CDR1 SGHTA, CDR2 FQGNSA. Deletions cut 4 bases from V and 1 base from J, with 9 bases between. The CDR3 has 14 residues. The CDR3 loop reads CASSWGPRTDTQYF. The CDR3 nucleotides read TGTGCCAGCAGCTGGGGGCCCCGCACAGATACGCAGTATTTT.

This clone has only one observation. V gene TRBV5-1 combines with J gene TRBJ1-2; tentatively, D is TRBD1 (6 bases). V was pared by 2 bases and J by 5 bases, with 10 bases between. Germline lookup yields CDR1 SGHRS and CDR2 YFSETQ. This CDR3 comprises 13 residues. The CDR3 nucleotides read TGCGCCAGCAGCTTCCGGACAGATTATGGCTACACCTTC. Protein sequence: CASSFRTDYGYTF.

This clone was observed a handful of times. V gene TRBV7-3 combines with J gene TRBJ1-3; D uncertain. This CDR3 is 13 amino acids long. V gave up 4 bases and J gave up 4 bases, with 8 bases separating them. The germline CDR1 and CDR2 sequences are SGHTA and FQGTGA. The CDR3 loop is CASSSSGGNTIYF. The CDR3 nucleotides are TGTGCCAGCAGCTCCTCAGGAGGAAACACCATATATTTT.

This clone was found once. This chain joins TRBV6-2 or TRBV6-3 and TRBJ1-3, with D hard to call. The CDR3 runs to 15 residues. With 6 bases removed from V and 0 bases from J, the gap between germline ends came to 12 bases. Germline V gene data show CDR1 as MNHEY and CDR2 as SVGEGT. In nucleotides, the CDR3 is TGTGCCAGCAGCAAAGACCGGAGCTCTGGAAACACCATATATTTT. Its translation: CASSKDRSSGNTIYF.

This clone came up a few times. The V and J genes are TRBV5-4 and TRBJ2-1, with 9 bases matching TRBD2. This CDR3 is built from 16 residues. Germline values: CDR1 SGHNT, CDR2 YYREEE (reference sequence). V lost 4 bases and J lost 6; bases outside the gene matches: 11. For the CDR3, the DNA is TGTGCCAGCAGCCCCCGGCGGGAGGGCCGGAGCAATGAGCAGTTCTTC. This encodes CASSPRREGRSNEQFF.

Of note for this clone: A read error may account for a junction end that differs from germline. CDR3 protein: CASRPTGNYGYTF. DNA of the CDR3: TGTGCCAGTAGGCCTACAGGGAACTATGGCTATACCTTC. The chain employs TRBV19 and TRBJ1-2; maybe TRBD1 (6 bases). The CDR3 sequence is 13 residues long. Per the germline V gene, CDR1 is LNHDA and CDR2 is SQIVND (reference sequence).

This sequence joins TRBV5-5 and TRBJ2-1; D gene ambiguous. This CDR3 is built from 15 residues. Trimming took off 4 bases at V and 0 bases at J, with 11 bases between the two ends. Germline CDR1 and CDR2: SGHKS and YYEKEE (reference sequence). The CDR3 protein is CASSPRTASYNEQFF. DNA of the CDR3: TGTGCCAGCAGCCCCAGAACAGCCTCCTACAATGAGCAGTTCTTC.

This chain uses TRBV4-2 with TRBJ1-4; 7 nucleotides match TRBD1. The junction had 14 bases not matched to a gene; V was cut back by 5 bases and J by 5 bases. The CDR3 sequence is 17 residues long. CDR1 LGHNA and CDR2 YNFKEQ come from the germline V gene. The CDR3 sequence: CASSAFVGAGGNEKLFF. The CDR3 DNA is TGTGCCAGCAGCGCCTTCGTCGGGGCAGGGGGAAATGAAAAACTGTTTTTT.

The rearrangement links TRBV6-5 to TRBJ2-7, with 11 bases aligning to TRBD2. CDR1 MNHEY and CDR2 SVGAGI come from the germline V gene. V shed 7 bases, J shed 2 bases, and the junction held 1 base outside the gene matches. This CDR3 comprises 13 residues. The CDR3 DNA reads TGTGCCAGCAAACTAGCGGGAGCCTACGAGCAGTACTTC. It translates to CASKLAGAYEQYF.

This sequence joins TRBV28 and TRBJ1-5; D ambiguous. Germline CDR1 reads MDHEN; CDR2 reads SYDVKM. The CDR3 length is 13 residues. V was pared by 8 bases and J by 6 bases, with 14 bases between. The CDR3 spells CASGSSGFQPQHF. The CDR3 DNA reads TGTGCCAGCGGGTCGTCAGGTTTTCAGCCCCAGCATTTT.

The CDR3 spells CASSPIGAEAFF. The CDR3, as DNA: TGTGCCAGCTCACCCATCGGGGCTGAAGCTTTCTTT. J is TRBJ1-1 and V is TRBV18; D is undetermined. Germline CDR1 and CDR2: KGHSH and LQKENI. The length of the CDR3 is 12 residues. Trimming took off 3 bases at V and 6 bases at J, with 8 bases between the two ends.

V and J are TRBV6-5 and TRBJ1-5; the match to TRBD1 covers 11 bases. Germline CDR1 reads MNHEY; CDR2 reads SVGAGI. V lost 5 bases and J lost 6; bases outside the gene matches: 6. The CDR3 sequence is 15 residues long. CDR3 DNA sequence: TGTGCCAGCAGTATAGGACAGGGGGCGGTTCAGCCCCAGCATTTT. It translates to CASSIGQGAVQPQHF.

The CDR3 nucleotides are TGTGCCAGCAGCTCGGGACAGCGGATTAAAAGGGGTGGGCAGTTCTTC. Amino acids: CASSSGQRIKRGGQFF. The rearrangement joins TRBV7-2 to TRBJ2-1, with TRBD1 matching over 7 bases. The germline V gene encodes CDR1 SGHTA and CDR2 FQGNSA. CDR3 length: 16 amino acids. V lost 4 bases, J lost 12 bases, and 18 bases stayed unmatched.